This paragraph covers one T cell receptor beta chain sequence. This sample was taken from a study of shared T cell receptors in the human thymus. The data were produced by immunoSEQ multiplex PCR, yet TCRdb's version contains in-frame clones alone and is incomplete. Of 720,000 or so clones listed, approximately 85% are singletons. CDR3 length: 18 amino acids. V shed 5 bases and J 1 base; nucleotides not matched to a gene: 16. From germline, CDR1 is SEHNR and CDR2 FQNEAQ (reference sequence). This sample also appeared in a second study, on human thymus T cells. As that report states: Thymic resections from corrective heart surgery supplied the tissue. What appeared biased in thymic and blood repertoires was the usage of V and J genes. Reports from related research described highly overlapping thymic repertoires among unrelated individuals.

The chain links TRBV7-9 to TRBJ1-1, with 7 positions matching TRBD1. Material: thymocytes. This receptor was identified in a girl less than two years old with a congenital heart defect. The CDR3 here is CASSPTLLSDRANTEAFF. As DNA, the CDR3 is TGTGCCAGCAGCCCGACCTTGCTATCCGACAGGGCGAACACTGAAGCTTTCTTT.